This TCR beta chain was sequenced for a study of cytomegalovirus exposure and HLA in healthy donors. Findings of the study overall: Certain sequence variants were highly shared and formed a cluster, and this cluster was likely a sequencing artifact. Links to common viral pathogens appeared, in a later analysis, for several of the most significant clusters. When presence/absence was analysed, sequencing depth was taken to be roughly uniform across donors.

Trimming shortened V by 5 bases and J by 0 bases, and 14 bases separated the two germline ends. The CDR3 extends over 16 amino acids. Germline assignment: CDR1 SGHTA and CDR2 FQGTGA. PCR used 60 Vbeta primers and 13 Jbeta primers. Clones were read by immunoSEQ multiplex PCR, and TCRdb kept only the in-frame ones, dropping some. The table has 80,000 to 95,000 clones, roughly 63% seen once. This clone has a handful of counts. The antigen remains unidentified. The sequencing input was PBMCs. The receptor's source is a woman aged 25 to 45 in good health and CMV-seronegative. This chain uses TRBV7-3 with TRBJ2-1; D might be TRBD1 (7 bases). As DNA, the CDR3 is TGTGCCAGCAGCATTCAGGGGGGAAGCTCCTACAATGAGCAGTTCTTC. This translates into CASSIQGGSSYNEQFF.